This T cell receptor beta chain came from a study of blood T cells in healthy people across ages. Study results and caveats: While age rose, TCR beta diversity per million T cells dropped in a roughly linear way.

Next came a second PCR, run for roughly 6 to 11 cycles, which used a sample-barcoded 5' primer along with a J-beta primer mix. From the 5' RACE reads, TCRdb called clonotypes with MiXCR, one entry per CDR3 protein. The sample records about 1.4 million distinct CDR3 sequences, roughly 64% being singletons. Every donor provided roughly 10 milliliters of peripheral blood. With respect to this clonotype: Its antigen is not identified. Compared with germline, one end of the junction differs, possibly owing to a read error.

In germline, CDR1 is MNHEY, CDR2 SVGAGI. This CDR3 is built from 11 residues. The chain has TRBV6-5 and TRBJ2-1, with D unclear. This sequence was found in a man aged 18-30 years in good health. The sample was blood. The CDR3 region has the DNA TGTGCCAGCACGGTGGGCAATAAGCAGTTCTTC. This gives the protein CASTVGNKQFF.